Listed here are 32 T cell receptor beta chains from one sample, sequenced in a study of blood T cell repertoires in COVID-19. Sequenced by immunoSEQ multiplex PCR; TCRdb stores in-frame clones only, minus some. The sample has fewer than 350,000 clones, more than 75% seen once; the top ten hold about 10%. Sequences were obtained from peripheral blood. These receptor sequences come from a man aged 40-55 years with active or convalescent COVID-19.

The chain uses TRBV1 and TRBJ2-7; no check of the table's D call, TRBD1, against the DNA was made. TRBV1 is labeled a pseudogene. CDR3 length: 14 residues. As DNA, the CDR3 is TGCACCAGCAGCCAAGAGGGACAGGGTGGCGAGCAGTACTTC. Its translation is CTSSQEGQGGEQYF.

The chain employs TRBV11-3 and TRBJ2-7, with unresolved D. This CDR3 has 12 amino acids. V lost 8 bases, J lost 0 bases, and 8 bases lay in between. CDR1 SGHNT and CDR2 YENEEA come from the germline V gene. The CDR3 DNA reads as TGTGCCAGCGCGTATCGCTCCTACGAGCAGTACTTC. Translation gives CASAYRSYEQYF.

About this clone: Other DNA sequences of this sample code for an identical CDR3. This sequence joins TRBV5-1 and TRBJ2-1; 7 nucleotides align to TRBD1. The CDR3 sequence is 15 residues long. Germline assignment: CDR1 SGHRS and CDR2 YFSETQ. V lost 0 bases and J lost 4; bases outside the gene matches: 4. In DNA form, the CDR3 reads TGCGCCAGCAGCTTGGAGACAGGGTCGTACAATGAGCAGTTCTTC. Its protein product is CASSLETGSYNEQFF.

This clone was observed a single time. The gene calls are TRBV6-6 and TRBJ1-4; D is perhaps TRBD1 (5 bases). V was clipped by 5 bases and J by 5 bases, with 12 bases between them. The CDR3 is made up of 14 amino acids. The V gene's germline CDR1 is MNHNY and CDR2 SVGAGI (reference sequence). For the CDR3, the DNA is TGTGCCAGCAGTAGGTCGGAGGGGAATGAAAAACTGTTTTTT. This sequence encodes CASSRSEGNEKLFF.

CDR3 nucleotides: TGTGCCACCTCAGCGGGGAGCACAGATACGCAGTATTTT. It is translated as CATSAGSTDTQYF. V is TRBV9 and J is TRBJ2-3; TRBD2 aligns across 7 bases. The V and J ends lost 9 bases and 0 bases, in that order; junction bases with no gene match: 4. The CDR3 spans 13 residues. Germline assignment: CDR1 SGDLS and CDR2 YYNGEE.

This chain uses TRBV5-1 with TRBJ2-7; TRBD1 matches 7 bases. Germline CDR1 is SGHRS and CDR2 is YFSETQ. CDR3 length equals 16 residues. The ends lost 5 bases at V and 1 base at J; junction bases unmatched: 12. In nucleotides, the CDR3 is TGCGCCAGCAGGAGAGAGACCGGGACAGCTTCCTACGAGCAGTACTTC. This sequence encodes CASRRETGTASYEQYF.

The rearrangement links TRBV5-6 to TRBJ1-4; the D is unclear. This CDR3 spans 14 amino acids. The V and J ends lost 4 bases and 2 bases respectively, with 9 bases between them. CDR1 and CDR2 from the germline V gene are SGHDT and YYEEEE. CDR3 in DNA: TGTGCCAGCAGCGAGACATGGACTAATGAAAAACTGTTTTTT. Amino acids: CASSETWTNEKLFF.

This chain uses TRBV5-4 with TRBJ2-7, with D perhaps TRBD1 (6 bases). The V and J ends lost 4 bases and 4 bases respectively, with 6 bases between them. Germline V gene sequence: CDR1 SGHNT, CDR2 YYREEE (reference sequence). The CDR3 runs to 11 residues. The CDR3 region is CASSQGYEQYF. Here the CDR3 DNA reads TGTGCCAGCAGCCAGGGGTACGAGCAGTACTTC. The variable domain in full, completed from reference TRBV5-4 and TRBJ2-7, reads ETGVTQSPTHLIKTRGQQVTLRCSSQSGHNTVSWYQQALGQGPQFIFQYYREEENGRGNFPPRFSGLQFPNYSSELNVNALELDDSALYLCASSQGYEQYFGPGTRLTVT.

V usage is TRBV28 and J usage is TRBJ2-5; possibly TRBD1 for D (6 bases). V dropped 5 bases and J dropped 4 bases, with 11 bases sitting between them. The CDR3 totals 13 residues. Germline CDR1 MDHEN, CDR2 SYDVKM. In DNA, the CDR3 is TGTGCCAGCAGTCCCCAGGGGAGAGAGACCCAGTACTTC. Translating gives CASSPQGRETQYF.

This clone was recorded once. The chain uses TRBV2 and TRBJ2-7; D perhaps matches TRBD1 (6 bases). This CDR3 is built from 13 residues. Germline V gene lookup returns CDR1 SNHLY and CDR2 FYNNEI. Trimming cost V 11 bases and J 0 bases, with 14 bases left between them. The CDR3: CAARSGASYEQYF. For the CDR3, the DNA is TGTGCCGCCAGATCAGGGGCCTCCTACGAGCAGTACTTC. Supplemented by reference TRBV2 and TRBJ2-7, the full variable domain reads EPEVTQTPSHQVTQMGQEVILRCVPISNHLYFYWYRQILGQKVEFLVSFYNNEISEKSEIFDDQFSVERPDGSNFTLKIRSTKLEDSAMYFCAARSGASYEQYFGPGTRLTVT.

The V gene is TRBV5-1, the J gene TRBJ1-5; no clear D gene. This CDR3 contains 15 residues. Trimming removed 0 bases at V and 0 bases at J, with 7 bases between. Germline values: CDR1 SGHRS, CDR2 YFSETQ. Here the CDR3 reads CASSLEPLSNQPQHF. DNA of the CDR3: TGCGCCAGCAGCTTGGAGCCCCTTAGCAATCAGCCCCAGCATTTT.

The chain is built from TRBV4-1 and TRBJ2-2; 10 bases agree with TRBD1. Looked up from germline, CDR1 is MGHRA and CDR2 is YSYEKL. Trimming at V came to 1 base and at J to 4 bases, leaving 3 bases not matched to a gene. CDR3 length: 16 residues. CDR3 bases: TGCGCCAGCAGCCAAGGACAGGGGGCTATCACCGGGGAGCTGTTTTTT. Translation gives CASSQGQGAITGELFF.

This chain joins TRBV9 and TRBJ2-1; 7 bases are a match to TRBD2. Unmatched junction bases numbered 9, after V lost 0 bases and J lost 6 bases. Germline CDR1 SGDLS, CDR2 YYNGEE. CDR3 length equals 16 residues. CDR3 sequence (DNA): TGTGCCAGCAGCGTAGGGGAGGGGAGAGTCTCCAATGAGCAGTTCTTC. It translates to CASSVGEGRVSNEQFF.

This chain uses TRBV9 with TRBJ2-2, with D possibly TRBD2 on 5 matching bases. Per the germline V gene, CDR1 is SGDLS and CDR2 is YYNGEE. Trimming removed 4 bases at V and 5 bases at J, with 6 bases between. CDR3 length: 12 amino acids. CDR3 sequence (DNA): TGTGCCAGCAGCAGGGAGACCGGGGAGCTGTTTTTT. Translating it yields CASSRETGELFF. Together with reference TRBV9 and TRBJ2-2, the CDR3 gives the full variable domain: DSGVTQTPKHLITATGQRVTLRCSPRSGDLSVYWYQQSLDQGLQFLIQYYNGEERAKGNILERFSAQQFPDLHSELNLSSLELGDSALYFCASSRETGELFFGEGSRLTVL.

The rearrangement joins TRBV28 to TRBJ2-1; 7 nucleotides match TRBD1. J was trimmed by 5 bases and V by 3 bases; bases with no gene match: 7. Germline V gene sequence: CDR1 MDHEN, CDR2 SYDVKM. This CDR3 contains 15 residues. The CDR3 sequence is CASSFRQGEDNEQFF. CDR3 coding DNA: TGTGCCAGCAGTTTCCGACAGGGAGAAGACAATGAGCAGTTCTTC.

The rearrangement links TRBV18 to TRBJ1-6; a possible D gene is TRBD1 (5 bases). Germline-derived CDR1 and CDR2 are KGHSH and LQKENI. The V end was cut by 3 bases, the J end by 7 bases, with 10 bases between. The CDR3 extends over 14 amino acids. The chain's CDR3 is CASSPRTQNSPLHF. The CDR3 DNA reads TGTGCCAGCTCACCCCGGACACAGAATTCACCCCTCCACTTT.

The rearrangement joins TRBV2 to TRBJ2-1, with 7 nucleotides matching TRBD2. The CDR3 extends over 17 amino acids. CDR1 is SNHLY, CDR2 FYNNEI, per germline. J was trimmed by 0 bases and V by 1 base; bases with no gene match: 6. The DNA for the CDR3 is TGTGCCAGCAGTGAAGTAGGGCTAGCGGCCTCCTACAATGAGCAGTTCTTC. As protein: CASSEVGLAASYNEQFF. Full variable domain (missing parts from reference TRBV2 and TRBJ2-1): EPEVTQTPSHQVTQMGQEVILRCVPISNHLYFYWYRQILGQKVEFLVSFYNNEISEKSEIFDDQFSVERPDGSNFTLKIRSTKLEDSAMYFCASSEVGLAASYNEQFFGPGTRLTVL.

A few counts support this clone. This sequence joins TRBV13 and TRBJ2-3; 9 nucleotides line up with TRBD2. Germline CDR1 and CDR2: PRHDT and FYEKMQ (reference sequence). With 5 bases clipped from V and 0 bases from J, the junction kept 9 bases outside the gene matches. CDR3 size: 17 residues. The CDR3: CASSPPLTSGSTDTQYF. The CDR3 nucleotides read TGTGCCAGCAGCCCCCCCCTGACTAGCGGAAGCACAGATACGCAGTATTTT.

The rearrangement joins TRBV7-9 to TRBJ2-5; 9 nucleotides align to TRBD2. The V segment lost 3 bases and the J segment 4 bases; nucleotides outside the gene matches: 12. This CDR3 has 17 residues. Per the germline V gene, CDR1 is SEHNR and CDR2 is FQNEAQ (reference sequence). Here the CDR3 reads CASSFMASGTGGETQYF. The CDR3, as DNA: TGTGCCAGCAGCTTTATGGCTAGCGGGACCGGGGGAGAGACCCAGTACTTC.

This clone was observed at least ten times. The gene calls are TRBV7-3 and TRBJ2-1, with TRBD1 matching over 8 bases. Germline values: CDR1 SGHTA, CDR2 FQGTGA. J lost 0 bases, V lost 5 bases, and 3 bases had no gene match. The CDR3 spans 15 residues. The CDR3 bases are TGTGCCAGCAGCCACGGACAGGGCTCCTACAATGAGCAGTTCTTC. Translation gives CASSHGQGSYNEQFF.

The chain links TRBV2 to TRBJ1-2; 7 nucleotides align to TRBD1. V was clipped by 3 bases and J by 8 bases; unmatched bases: 6. From germline, CDR1 is SNHLY and CDR2 FYNNEI. The CDR3 has 13 amino acids. The CDR3 DNA reads as TGTGCCAGCAGTGACGACAGGGTGGACGGCTACACCTTC. As protein: CASSDDRVDGYTF.

In this sample, this clone turned up once. The chain recombines TRBV24-1 with TRBJ2-5, with TRBD1 matching over 9 bases. V shed 2 bases, J shed 5 bases, and the junction held 5 bases outside the gene matches. Germline assignment: CDR1 KGHDR and CDR2 SFDVKD. The CDR3 runs to 15 residues. The CDR3 bases are TGTGCCACCAGTGATTCGACAGGGGGAGGTGAGACCCAGTACTTC. Translated: CATSDSTGGGETQYF.

V is TRBV25-1 and J is TRBJ1-1; 8 bases map to TRBD1. This CDR3 spans 13 amino acids. Germline CDR1 reads MGHDK; CDR2 reads SYGVNS. J was trimmed by 1 base and V by 7 bases; bases with no gene match: 2. The CDR3 region is CASTGTGNTEAFF. In DNA form, the CDR3 reads TGTGCCAGCACTGGGACAGGGAACACTGAAGCTTTCTTT.

The chain couples TRBV11-2 to TRBJ2-7, with D hard to call. From germline, CDR1 is SGHAT and CDR2 FQNNGV. The CDR3 consists of 14 residues. V was shortened by 2 bases and J by 2 bases, with 10 bases between the two germline ends. CDR3 in DNA: TGTGCCAGCAGCTTACCCGACTTAGCCTACGAGCAGTACTTC. As protein: CASSLPDLAYEQYF.

The chain combines TRBV9 with TRBJ2-1; 7 bases align to TRBD1. This CDR3 spans 13 amino acids. Germline V gene lookup returns CDR1 SGDLS and CDR2 YYNGEE. Losses at the gene ends were 4 bases for V and 5 bases for J; bases not matched to a gene: 3. The CDR3 region has the DNA TGTGCCAGCAGCTTCCAGGGGGACAATGAGCAGTTCTTC. This gives the protein CASSFQGDNEQFF.

The rearrangement joins TRBV6-6 to TRBJ1-4; D remains unclear. The CDR3 spans 15 residues. The V end lost 6 bases, the J end lost 0 bases, and 11 bases lay between the germline ends. Germline CDR1 and CDR2: MNHNY and SVGAGI (reference sequence). The CDR3 here is CASSPRGATNEKLFF. CDR3 bases: TGTGCCAGCAGCCCCCGTGGAGCAACTAATGAAAAACTGTTTTTT.

This chain connects TRBV6-1 to TRBJ1-2; possibly TRBD1 for D (6 bases). V gave up 3 bases and J gave up 4 bases, with 12 bases separating them. The V gene's germline CDR1 is MNHNS and CDR2 SASEGT. There are 14 residues in the CDR3. CDR3 in amino acids: CASSDGGGGYGYTF. In DNA form, the CDR3 reads TGTGCCAGCAGTGACGGCGGGGGCGGCTATGGCTACACCTTC.

The CDR3 region has the DNA TGTGCCAGCAGCGCCGGGACAGGGAATCAGCCCCAGCATTTT. Translated, it gives CASSAGTGNQPQHF. This chain links TRBV11-3 with TRBJ1-5, with 9 bases aligning to TRBD1. The junction had 3 bases not matched to a gene; V was cut back by 5 bases and J by 4 bases. CDR1 and CDR2 (germline): SGHNT, YENEEA. The CDR3 sequence is 14 residues long. The variable domain in full, completed from reference TRBV11-3 and TRBJ1-5, reads EAGVVQSPRYKIIEKKQPVAFWCNPISGHNTLYWYLQNLGQGPELLIRYENEEAVDDSQLPKDRFSAERLKGVDSTLKIQPAELGDSAVYLCASSAGTGNQPQHFGDGTRLSIL.

This clone was recorded a few times. The genes are TRBV2 and TRBJ2-7; weak D call: TRBD1 (5 bases). The CDR3 runs 11 residues. Trimming removed 11 bases from V and 5 bases from J, with 13 bases in between. Germline V gene lookup returns CDR1 SNHLY and CDR2 FYNNEI. The CDR3 nucleotides are TGTGCCCTTTGGGGCCTCGACGAGCAGTACTTC. It yields the protein CALWGLDEQYF.

This clone was found a few times. This sequence joins TRBV7-7 and TRBJ1-1; 12 bases align to TRBD1. Germline CDR1 is SSHAT and CDR2 is FNYEAQ (reference sequence). V lost 5 bases, J lost 4 bases, and 5 bases stayed unmatched. CDR3 size: 15 residues. The CDR3 reads CASSRGQGASTEAFF. The CDR3 DNA is TGTGCCAGCAGCAGGGGACAGGGGGCTAGCACTGAAGCTTTCTTT. The whole variable domain, filled in from reference TRBV7-7 and TRBJ1-1, reads GAGVSQSPRYKVTKRGQDVTLRCDPISSHATLYWYQQALGQGPEFLTYFNYEAQPDKSGLPSDRFSAERPEGSISTLTIQRTEQRDSAMYRCASSRGQGASTEAFFGQGTRLTVV.

The genes are TRBV6-5 and TRBJ1-5; the D is unclear. CDR3 length: 13 amino acids. The V end was cut by 2 bases, the J end by 1 base, with 3 bases between. The germline gives CDR1 MNHEY, CDR2 SVGAGI. The CDR3 sequence: CASSYGSNQPQHF. CDR3 nucleotide sequence: TGTGCCAGCAGTTACGGCAGCAATCAGCCCCAGCATTTT.

The chain links TRBV4-1 to TRBJ2-3; 8 positions match TRBD2. J was trimmed by 2 bases and V by 4 bases; bases with no gene match: 2. The length of the CDR3 is 14 residues. Germline V gene data show CDR1 as MGHRA and CDR2 as YSYEKL. The CDR3 DNA reads as TGCGCCAGCAGCCCCGGGAGGGACACAGATACGCAGTATTTT. Its protein is CASSPGRDTDTQYF.